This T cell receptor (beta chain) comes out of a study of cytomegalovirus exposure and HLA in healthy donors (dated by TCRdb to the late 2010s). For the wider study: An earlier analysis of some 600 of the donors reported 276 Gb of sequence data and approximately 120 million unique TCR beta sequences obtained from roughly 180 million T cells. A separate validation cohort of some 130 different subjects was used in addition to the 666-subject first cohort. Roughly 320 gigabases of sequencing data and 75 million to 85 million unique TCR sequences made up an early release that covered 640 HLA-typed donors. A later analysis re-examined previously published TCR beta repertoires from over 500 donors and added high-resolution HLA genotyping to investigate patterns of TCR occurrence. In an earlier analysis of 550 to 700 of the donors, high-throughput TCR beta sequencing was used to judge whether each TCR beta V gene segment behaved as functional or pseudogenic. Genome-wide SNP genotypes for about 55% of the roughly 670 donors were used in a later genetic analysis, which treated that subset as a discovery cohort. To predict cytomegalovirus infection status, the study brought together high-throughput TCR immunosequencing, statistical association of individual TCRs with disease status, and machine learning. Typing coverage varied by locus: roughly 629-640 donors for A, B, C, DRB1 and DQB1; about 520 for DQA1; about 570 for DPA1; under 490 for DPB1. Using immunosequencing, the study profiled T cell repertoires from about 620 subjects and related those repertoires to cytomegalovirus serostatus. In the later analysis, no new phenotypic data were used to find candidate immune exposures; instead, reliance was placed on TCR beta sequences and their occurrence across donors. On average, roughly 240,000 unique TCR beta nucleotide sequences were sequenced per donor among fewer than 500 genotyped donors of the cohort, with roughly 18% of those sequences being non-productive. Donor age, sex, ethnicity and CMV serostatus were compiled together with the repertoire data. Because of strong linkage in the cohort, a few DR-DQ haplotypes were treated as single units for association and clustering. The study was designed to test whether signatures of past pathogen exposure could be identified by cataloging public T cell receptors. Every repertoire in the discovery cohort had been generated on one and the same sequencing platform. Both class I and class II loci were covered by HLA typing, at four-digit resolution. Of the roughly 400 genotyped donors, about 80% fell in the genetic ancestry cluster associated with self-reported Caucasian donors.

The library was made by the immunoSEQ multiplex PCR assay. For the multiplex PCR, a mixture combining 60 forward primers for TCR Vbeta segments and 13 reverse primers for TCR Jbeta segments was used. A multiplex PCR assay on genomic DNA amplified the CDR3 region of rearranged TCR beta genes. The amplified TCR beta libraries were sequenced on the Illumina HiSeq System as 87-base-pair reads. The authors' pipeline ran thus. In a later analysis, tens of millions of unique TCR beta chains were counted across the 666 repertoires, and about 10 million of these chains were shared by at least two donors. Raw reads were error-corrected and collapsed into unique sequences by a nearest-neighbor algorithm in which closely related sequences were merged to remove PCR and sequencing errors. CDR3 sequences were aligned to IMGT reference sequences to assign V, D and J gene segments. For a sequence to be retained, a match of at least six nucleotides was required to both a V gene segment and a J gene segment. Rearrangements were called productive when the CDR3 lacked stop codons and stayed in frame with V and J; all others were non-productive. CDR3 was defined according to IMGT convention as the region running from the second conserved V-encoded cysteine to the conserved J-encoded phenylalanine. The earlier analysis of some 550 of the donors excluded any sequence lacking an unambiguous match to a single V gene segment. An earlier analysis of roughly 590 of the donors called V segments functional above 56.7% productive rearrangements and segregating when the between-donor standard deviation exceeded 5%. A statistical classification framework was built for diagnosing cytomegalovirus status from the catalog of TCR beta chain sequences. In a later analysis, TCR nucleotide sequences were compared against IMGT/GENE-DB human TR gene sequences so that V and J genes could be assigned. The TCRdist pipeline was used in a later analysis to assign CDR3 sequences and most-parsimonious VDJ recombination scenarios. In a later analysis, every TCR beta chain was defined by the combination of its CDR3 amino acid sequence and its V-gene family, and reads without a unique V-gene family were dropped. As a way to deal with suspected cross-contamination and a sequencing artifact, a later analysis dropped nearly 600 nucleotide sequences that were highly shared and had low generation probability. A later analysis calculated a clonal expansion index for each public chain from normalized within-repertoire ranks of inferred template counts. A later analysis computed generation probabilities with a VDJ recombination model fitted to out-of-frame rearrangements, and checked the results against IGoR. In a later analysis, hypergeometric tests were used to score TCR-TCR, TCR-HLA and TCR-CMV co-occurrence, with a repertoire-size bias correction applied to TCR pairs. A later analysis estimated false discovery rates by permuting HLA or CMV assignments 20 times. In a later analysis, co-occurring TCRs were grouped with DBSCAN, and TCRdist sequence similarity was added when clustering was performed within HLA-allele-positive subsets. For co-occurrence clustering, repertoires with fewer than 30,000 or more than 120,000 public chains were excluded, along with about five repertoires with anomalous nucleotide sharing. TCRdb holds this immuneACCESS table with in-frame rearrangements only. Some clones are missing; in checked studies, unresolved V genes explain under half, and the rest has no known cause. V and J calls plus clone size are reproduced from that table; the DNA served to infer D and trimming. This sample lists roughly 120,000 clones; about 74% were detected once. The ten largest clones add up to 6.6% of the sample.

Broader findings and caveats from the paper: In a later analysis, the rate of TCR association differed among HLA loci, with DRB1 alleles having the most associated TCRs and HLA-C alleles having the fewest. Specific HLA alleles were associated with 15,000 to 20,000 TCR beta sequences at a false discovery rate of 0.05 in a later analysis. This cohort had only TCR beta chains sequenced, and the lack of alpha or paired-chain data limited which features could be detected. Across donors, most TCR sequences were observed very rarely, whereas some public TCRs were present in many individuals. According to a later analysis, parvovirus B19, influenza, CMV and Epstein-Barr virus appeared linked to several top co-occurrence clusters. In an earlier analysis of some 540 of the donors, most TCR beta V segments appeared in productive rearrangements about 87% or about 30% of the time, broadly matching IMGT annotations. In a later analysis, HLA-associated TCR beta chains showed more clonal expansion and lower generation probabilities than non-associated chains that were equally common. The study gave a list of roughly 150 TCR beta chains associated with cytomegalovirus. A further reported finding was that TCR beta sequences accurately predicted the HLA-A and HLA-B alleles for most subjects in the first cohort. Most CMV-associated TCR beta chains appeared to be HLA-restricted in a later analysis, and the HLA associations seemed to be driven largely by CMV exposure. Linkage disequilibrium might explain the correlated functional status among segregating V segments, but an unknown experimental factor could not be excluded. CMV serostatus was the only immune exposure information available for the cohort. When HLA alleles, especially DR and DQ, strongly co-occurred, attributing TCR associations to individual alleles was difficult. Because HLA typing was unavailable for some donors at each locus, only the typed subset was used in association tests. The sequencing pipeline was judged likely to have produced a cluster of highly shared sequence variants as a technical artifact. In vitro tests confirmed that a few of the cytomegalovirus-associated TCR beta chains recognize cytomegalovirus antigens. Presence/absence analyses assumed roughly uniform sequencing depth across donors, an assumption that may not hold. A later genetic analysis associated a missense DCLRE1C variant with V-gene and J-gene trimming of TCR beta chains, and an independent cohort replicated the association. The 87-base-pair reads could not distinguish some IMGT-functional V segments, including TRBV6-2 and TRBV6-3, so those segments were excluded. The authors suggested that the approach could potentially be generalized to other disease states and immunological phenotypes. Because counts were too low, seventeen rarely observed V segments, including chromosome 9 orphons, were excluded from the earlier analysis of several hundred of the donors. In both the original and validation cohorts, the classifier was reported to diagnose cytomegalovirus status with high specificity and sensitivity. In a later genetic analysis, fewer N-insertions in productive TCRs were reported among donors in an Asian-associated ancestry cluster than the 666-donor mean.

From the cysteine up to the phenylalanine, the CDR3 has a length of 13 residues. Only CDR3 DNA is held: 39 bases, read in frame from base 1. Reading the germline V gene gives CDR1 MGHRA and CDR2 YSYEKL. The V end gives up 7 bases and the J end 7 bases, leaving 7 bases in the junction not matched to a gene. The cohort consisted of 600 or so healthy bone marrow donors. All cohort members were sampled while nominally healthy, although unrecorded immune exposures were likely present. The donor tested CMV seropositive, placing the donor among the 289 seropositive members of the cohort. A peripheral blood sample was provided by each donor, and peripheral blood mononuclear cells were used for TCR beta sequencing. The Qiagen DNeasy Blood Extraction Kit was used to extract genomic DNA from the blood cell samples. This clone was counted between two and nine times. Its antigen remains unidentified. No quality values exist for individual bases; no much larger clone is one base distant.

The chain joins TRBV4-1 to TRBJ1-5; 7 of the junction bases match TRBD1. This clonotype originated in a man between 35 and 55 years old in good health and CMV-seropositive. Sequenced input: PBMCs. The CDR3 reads CASTTGDGQPQHF. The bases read TGCGCCAGCACCACAGGGGACGGGCAGCCCCAGCATTTT.